This TCR beta chain was recovered during a study of blood T cell repertoires in COVID-19. The wider study: Some COVID-19 samples were acute and others convalescent; all came from the United States, Italy and Spain.

V lost 8 bases and J 4 bases, leaving 14 bases between the germline ends. CDR3 size: 13 residues. Germline V CDR1 and CDR2: MNHEY, SMNVEV (reference sequence). Using immunoSEQ multiplex PCR, the repertoire was profiled, and TCRdb retains in-frame clones only, with some absent. The sample contains some 65,000 clones, 85% of which appear only once. The specimen sequenced was peripheral blood. The chain is built from TRBV27 and TRBJ1-2; D possibly corresponds to TRBD1 (5 bases). This receptor was identified in a man aged 80 or over with acute or convalescent COVID-19. The CDR3 is CASGGSGRYGYTF. The CDR3 DNA sequence: TGTGCCAGCGGGGGGAGTGGGCGCTATGGCTACACCTTC.